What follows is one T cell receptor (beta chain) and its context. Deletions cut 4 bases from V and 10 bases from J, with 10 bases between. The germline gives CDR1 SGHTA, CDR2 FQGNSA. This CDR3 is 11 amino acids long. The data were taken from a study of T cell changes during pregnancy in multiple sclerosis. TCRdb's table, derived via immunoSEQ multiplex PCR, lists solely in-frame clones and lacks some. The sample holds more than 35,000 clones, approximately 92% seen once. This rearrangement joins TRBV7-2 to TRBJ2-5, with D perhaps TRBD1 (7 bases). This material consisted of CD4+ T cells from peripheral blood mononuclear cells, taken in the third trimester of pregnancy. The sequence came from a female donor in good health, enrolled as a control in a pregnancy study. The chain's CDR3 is CASSSQGGQYF. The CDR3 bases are TGTGCCAGCAGCTCCCAGGGGGGCCAGTACTTC.